This T cell receptor beta chain was recorded in a study of beta chain features in type 1 diabetes. Study in general: Comparable age, gender and cell yields were observed in patients relative to healthy donors. Overall study results and limits: Insertions at VDJ junctions were less frequent in type 1 diabetes patients. These patients also deleted more nucleotides at the same junctions.

The CDR3 covers 13 residues. Trimming removed 5 bases from V and 4 bases from J, with 9 bases in between. CDR1 and CDR2 from the germline V gene are LNHDA and SQIVND (reference sequence). Reverse transcribing all isolated RNA meant expressed TCRB transcripts were sequenced. The method was immunoSEQ multiplex PCR; TCRdb's version includes in-frame clones alone and lacks a portion of them. Of 15,000 to 20,000 clones listed, 45% to 50% were seen once; the top ten hold around 0.45%. For this clone: Its antigen remains unknown.

Source material: stem cell memory CD4+ T cells from blood. The sequence derives from a young man in good health. The rearrangement joins TRBV19 to TRBJ1-5; no clear D. The CDR3 coding sequence is TGTGCCAGTAGTTTTGTCCCGAATCAGCCCCAGCATTTT. Translating it yields CASSFVPNQPQHF. The whole variable domain, remainder taken from reference TRBV19 and TRBJ1-5, is DGGITQSPKYLFRKEGQNVTLSCEQNLNHDAMYWYRQDPGQGLRLIYYSQIVNDFQKGDIAEGYSVSREKKESFPLTVTSAQKNPTAFYLCASSFVPNQPQHFGDGTRLSIL.